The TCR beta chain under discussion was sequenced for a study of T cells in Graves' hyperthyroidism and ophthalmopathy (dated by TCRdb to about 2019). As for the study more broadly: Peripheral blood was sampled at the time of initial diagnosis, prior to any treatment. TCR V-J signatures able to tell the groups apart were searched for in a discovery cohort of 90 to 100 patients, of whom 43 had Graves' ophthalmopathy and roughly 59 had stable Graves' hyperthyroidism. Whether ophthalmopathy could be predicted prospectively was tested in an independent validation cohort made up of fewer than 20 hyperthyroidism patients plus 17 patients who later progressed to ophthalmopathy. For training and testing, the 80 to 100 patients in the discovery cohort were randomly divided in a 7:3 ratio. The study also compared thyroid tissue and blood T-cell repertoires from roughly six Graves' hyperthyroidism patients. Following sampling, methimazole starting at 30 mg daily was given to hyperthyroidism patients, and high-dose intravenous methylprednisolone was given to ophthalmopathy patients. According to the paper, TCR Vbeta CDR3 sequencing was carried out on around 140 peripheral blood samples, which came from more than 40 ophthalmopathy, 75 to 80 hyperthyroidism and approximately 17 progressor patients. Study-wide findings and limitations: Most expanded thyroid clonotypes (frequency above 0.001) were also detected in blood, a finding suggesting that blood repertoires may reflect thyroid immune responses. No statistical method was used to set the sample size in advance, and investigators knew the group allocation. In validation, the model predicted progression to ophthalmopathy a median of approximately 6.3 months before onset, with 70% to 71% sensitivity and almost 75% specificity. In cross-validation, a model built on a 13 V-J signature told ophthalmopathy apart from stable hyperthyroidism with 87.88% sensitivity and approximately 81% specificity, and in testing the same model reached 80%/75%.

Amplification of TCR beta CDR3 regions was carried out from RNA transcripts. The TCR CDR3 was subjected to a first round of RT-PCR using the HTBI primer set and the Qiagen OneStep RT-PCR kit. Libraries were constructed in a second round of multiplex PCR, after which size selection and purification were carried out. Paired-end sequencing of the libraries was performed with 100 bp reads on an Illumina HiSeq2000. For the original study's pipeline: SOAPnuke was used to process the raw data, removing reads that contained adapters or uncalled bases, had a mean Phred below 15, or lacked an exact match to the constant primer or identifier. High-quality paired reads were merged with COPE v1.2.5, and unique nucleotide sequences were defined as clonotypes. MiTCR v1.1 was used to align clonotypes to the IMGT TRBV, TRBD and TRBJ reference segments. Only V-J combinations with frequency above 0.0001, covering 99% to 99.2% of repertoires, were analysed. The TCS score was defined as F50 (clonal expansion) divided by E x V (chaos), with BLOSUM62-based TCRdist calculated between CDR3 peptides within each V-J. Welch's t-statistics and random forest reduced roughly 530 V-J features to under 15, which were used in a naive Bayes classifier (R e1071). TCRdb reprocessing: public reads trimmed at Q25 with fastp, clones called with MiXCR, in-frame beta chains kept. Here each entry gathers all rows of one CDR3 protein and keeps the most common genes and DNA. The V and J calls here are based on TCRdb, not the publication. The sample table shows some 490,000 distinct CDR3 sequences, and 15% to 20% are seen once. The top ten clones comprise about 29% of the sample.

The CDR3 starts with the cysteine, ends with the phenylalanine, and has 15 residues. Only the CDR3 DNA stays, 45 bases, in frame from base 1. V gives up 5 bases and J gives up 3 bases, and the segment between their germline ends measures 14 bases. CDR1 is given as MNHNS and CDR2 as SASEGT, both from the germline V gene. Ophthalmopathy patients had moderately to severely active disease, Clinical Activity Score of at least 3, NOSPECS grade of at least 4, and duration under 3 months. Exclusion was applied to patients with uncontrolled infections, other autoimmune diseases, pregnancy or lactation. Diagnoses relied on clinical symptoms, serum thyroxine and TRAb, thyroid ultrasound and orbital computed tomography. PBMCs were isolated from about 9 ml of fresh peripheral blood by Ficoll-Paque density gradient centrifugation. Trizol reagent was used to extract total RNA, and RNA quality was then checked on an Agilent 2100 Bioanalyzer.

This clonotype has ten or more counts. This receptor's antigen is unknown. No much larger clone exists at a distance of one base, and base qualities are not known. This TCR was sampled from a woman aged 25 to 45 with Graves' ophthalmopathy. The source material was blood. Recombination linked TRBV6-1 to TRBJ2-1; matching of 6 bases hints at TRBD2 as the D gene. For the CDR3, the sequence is CASSTDSGNYNEQFF. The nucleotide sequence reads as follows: TGTGCCAGCAGTACCGATAGCGGAAACTACAATGAGCAGTTCTTC.